This T cell receptor beta chain was identified in a study of T cells in Graves' hyperthyroidism and ophthalmopathy. Points from the study as a whole: Expanded thyroid clonotypes (above 0.001) were mostly also found in blood. Model output signaled ophthalmopathy a median around 5.9 months ahead of onset.

V was pared by 6 bases and J by 7 bases, with 18 bases between. The CDR3 sequence is 14 residues long. The germline V gene has CDR1 KGHSH and CDR2 LQKENI. This clonotype was seen at least ten times. Its antigen is not known. RNA transcripts yielded amplified TCR beta CDR3 regions. The TCR CDR3 first-round RT-PCR relied on the HTBI primer set. TCRdb redid the calling of the multiplex PCR reads with MiXCR, one entry per CDR3 protein. Of 600,000 or so distinct CDR3 sequences detected, about 14% appear once; the ten largest clones hold under 15%. The sequenced sample was blood. This chain uses TRBV18 with TRBJ1-1; the D gene is possibly TRBD1 (6 bases). This receptor was identified in a woman between 50 and 59 years old with Graves' ophthalmopathy. CDR3 in DNA: TGTGCCAGCTCCCCAAGGGACACACCGGATGAAGCTTTCTTT. Its translation: CASSPRDTPDEAFF.